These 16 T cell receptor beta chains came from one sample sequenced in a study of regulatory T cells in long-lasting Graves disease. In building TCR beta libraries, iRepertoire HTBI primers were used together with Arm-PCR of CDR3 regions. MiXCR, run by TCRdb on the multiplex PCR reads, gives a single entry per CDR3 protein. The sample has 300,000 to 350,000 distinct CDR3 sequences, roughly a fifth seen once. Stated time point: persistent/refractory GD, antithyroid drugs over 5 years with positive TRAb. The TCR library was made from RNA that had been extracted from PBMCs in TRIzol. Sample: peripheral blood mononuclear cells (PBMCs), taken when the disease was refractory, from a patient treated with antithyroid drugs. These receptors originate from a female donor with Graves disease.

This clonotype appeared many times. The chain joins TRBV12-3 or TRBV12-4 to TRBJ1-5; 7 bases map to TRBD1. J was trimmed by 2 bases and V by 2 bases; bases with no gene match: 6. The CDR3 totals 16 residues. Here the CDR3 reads CASSLSLQGRNQPQHF. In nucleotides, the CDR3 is TGTGCCAGCAGTTTATCTCTACAGGGGCGCAATCAGCCCCAGCATTTT.

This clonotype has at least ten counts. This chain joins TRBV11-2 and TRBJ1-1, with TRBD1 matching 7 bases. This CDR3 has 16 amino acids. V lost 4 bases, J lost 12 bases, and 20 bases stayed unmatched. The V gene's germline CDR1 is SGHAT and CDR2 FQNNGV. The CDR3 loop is CASSSLLGQRSGGSFF. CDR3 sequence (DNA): TGTGCCAGCAGCTCCCTCTTAGGCCAGCGGTCAGGGGGATCTTTCTTT.

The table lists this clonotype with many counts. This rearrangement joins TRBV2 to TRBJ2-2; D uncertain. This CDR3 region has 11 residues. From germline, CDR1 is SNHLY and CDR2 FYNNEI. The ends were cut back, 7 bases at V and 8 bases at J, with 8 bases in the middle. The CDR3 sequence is CASNYGGELFF. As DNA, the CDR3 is TGTGCCAGCAACTATGGTGGGGAGCTGTTTTTT.

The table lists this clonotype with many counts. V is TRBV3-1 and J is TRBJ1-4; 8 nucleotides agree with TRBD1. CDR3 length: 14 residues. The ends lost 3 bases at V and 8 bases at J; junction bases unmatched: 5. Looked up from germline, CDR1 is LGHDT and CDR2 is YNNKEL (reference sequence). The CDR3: CASSHRGLGEKLFF. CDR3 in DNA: TGTGCCAGCAGCCACAGGGGGCTCGGCGAAAAACTGTTTTTT.

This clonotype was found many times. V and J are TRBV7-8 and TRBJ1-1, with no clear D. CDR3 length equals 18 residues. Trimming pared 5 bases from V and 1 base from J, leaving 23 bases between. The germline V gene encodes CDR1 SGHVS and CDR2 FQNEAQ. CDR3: CASSLRPRITSQNTEAFF. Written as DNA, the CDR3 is TGTGCCAGCAGCCTTAGGCCCAGGATTACATCCCAGAACACTGAAGCTTTCTTT.

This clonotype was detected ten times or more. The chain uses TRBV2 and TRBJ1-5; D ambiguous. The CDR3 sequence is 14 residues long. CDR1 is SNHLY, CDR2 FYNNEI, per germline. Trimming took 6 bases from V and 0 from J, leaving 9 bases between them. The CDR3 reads CASRRRYSNQPQHF. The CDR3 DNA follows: TGTGCCAGCAGGCGGAGGTATAGCAATCAGCCCCAGCATTTT.

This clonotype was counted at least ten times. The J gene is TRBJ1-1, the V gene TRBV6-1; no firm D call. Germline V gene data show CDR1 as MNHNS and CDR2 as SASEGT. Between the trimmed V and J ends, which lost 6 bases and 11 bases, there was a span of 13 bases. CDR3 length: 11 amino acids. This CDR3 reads CASSNHLRAFF. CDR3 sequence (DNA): TGTGCCAGCAGCAATCATCTGAGGGCTTTCTTT.

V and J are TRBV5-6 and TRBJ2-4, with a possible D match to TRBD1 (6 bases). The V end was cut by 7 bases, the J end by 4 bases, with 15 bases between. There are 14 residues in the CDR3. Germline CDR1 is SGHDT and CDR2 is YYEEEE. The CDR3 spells CASLGWGRKNIQYF. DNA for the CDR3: TGTGCCAGCCTAGGATGGGGGCGAAAAAACATTCAGTACTTC.

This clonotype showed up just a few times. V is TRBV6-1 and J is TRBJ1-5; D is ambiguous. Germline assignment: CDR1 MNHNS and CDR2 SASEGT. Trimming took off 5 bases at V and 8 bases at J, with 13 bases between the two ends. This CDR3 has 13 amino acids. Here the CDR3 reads CASSHQIEEPQHF. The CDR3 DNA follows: TGTGCCAGCAGTCACCAAATAGAAGAGCCCCAGCATTTT.

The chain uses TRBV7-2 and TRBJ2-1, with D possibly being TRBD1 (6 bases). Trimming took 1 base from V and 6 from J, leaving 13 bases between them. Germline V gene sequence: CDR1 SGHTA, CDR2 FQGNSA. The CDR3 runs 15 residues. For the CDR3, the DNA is TGTGCCAGCAGCTTAGTCGGGGCCAGGGGCAATGAGCAGTTCTTC. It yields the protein CASSLVGARGNEQFF. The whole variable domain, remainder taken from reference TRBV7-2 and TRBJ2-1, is GAGVSQSPSNKVTEKGKDVELRCDPISGHTALYWYRQSLGQGLEFLIYFQGNSAPDKSGLPSDRFSAERTGGSVSTLTIQRTQQEDSAVYLCASSLVGARGNEQFFGPGTRLTVL.

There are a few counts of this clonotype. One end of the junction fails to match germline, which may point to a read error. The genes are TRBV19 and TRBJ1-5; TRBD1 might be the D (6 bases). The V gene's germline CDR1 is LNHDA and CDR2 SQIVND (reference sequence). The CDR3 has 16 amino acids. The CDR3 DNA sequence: TGTACCAGTAGTAGCTTCGGGACACTTTTCAATCAGCCCCAGCATTTT. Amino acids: CTSSSFGTLFNQPQHF.

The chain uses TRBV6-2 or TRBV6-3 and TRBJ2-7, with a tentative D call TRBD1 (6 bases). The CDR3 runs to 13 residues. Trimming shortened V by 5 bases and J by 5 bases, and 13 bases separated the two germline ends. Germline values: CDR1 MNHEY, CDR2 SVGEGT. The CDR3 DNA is TGTGCCAGCAGTCGAACAGGGTTAGACGAGCAGTACTTC. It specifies CASSRTGLDEQYF.

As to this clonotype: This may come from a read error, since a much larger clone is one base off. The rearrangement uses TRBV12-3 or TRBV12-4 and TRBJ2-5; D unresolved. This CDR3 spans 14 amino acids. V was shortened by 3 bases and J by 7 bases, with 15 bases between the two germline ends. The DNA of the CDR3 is TGTGCCAGCAGTTTCATCCCAGAACCGGGGACCCAGTACTTC. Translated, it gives CASSFIPEPGTQYF.

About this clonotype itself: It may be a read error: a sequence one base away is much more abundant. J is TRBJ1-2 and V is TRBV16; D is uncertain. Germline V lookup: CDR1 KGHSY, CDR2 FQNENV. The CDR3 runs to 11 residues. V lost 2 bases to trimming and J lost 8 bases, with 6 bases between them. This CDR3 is CASSQPRGYTF. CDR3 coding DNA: TGTGCCAGCAGCCAACCACGGGGCTACACCTTC.

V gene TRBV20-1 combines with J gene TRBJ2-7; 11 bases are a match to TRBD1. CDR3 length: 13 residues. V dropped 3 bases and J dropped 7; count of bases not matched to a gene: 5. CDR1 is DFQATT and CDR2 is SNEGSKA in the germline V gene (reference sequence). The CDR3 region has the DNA TGCAGTGCTAGTGGGACAGGGGGTCGGGAGCAGTACTTC. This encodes CSASGTGGREQYF.

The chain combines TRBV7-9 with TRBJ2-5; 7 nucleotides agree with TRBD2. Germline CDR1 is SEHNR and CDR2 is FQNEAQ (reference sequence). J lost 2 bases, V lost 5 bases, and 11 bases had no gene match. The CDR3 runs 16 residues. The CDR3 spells CASSRTWRGRQETQYF. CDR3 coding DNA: TGTGCCAGCAGCCGGACGTGGCGGGGGAGGCAAGAGACCCAGTACTTC.